The 14 T cell receptor beta chains in this list originate from one sample, sequenced in a study of vaccination and CD4 T cells after COVID-19. Cultured CD4+ T-cell DNA underwent Oncomine TCR Beta short-read sequencing. Using its own MiXCR run on the PCR reads, TCRdb lists one record per CDR3 protein. Here the sample spans some 15,000 distinct CDR3 sequences, about 46% being singletons. Treatment given: approximately nine-day PBMC culture with coronavirus spike peptide pools or control peptides (ViraFEST assay). Their target antigens are unknown. The specimen sequenced was CD4+ T cells from blood, cultured in vitro. The receptor source for this set is a human donor who had recovered from COVID-19.

The chain employs TRBV20-1 and TRBJ1-5, with a tentative D call TRBD1 (6 bases). The CDR3 runs to 14 residues. Per germline, CDR1 DFQATT and CDR2 SNEGSKA (reference sequence). Trimming pared 2 bases from V and 9 bases from J, leaving 17 bases between. CDR3: CSARPGQNSGPQHF. The CDR3 DNA is TGCAGTGCTAGACCTGGACAGAACTCAGGGCCCCAGCATTTT.

This clonotype has just one count. This probably arose from a read error, given a far larger clone one base away. The chain joins TRBV7-9 to TRBJ1-1; D perhaps matches TRBD1 (6 bases). CDR1 is SEHNR, CDR2 FQNEAQ, per germline (reference sequence). CDR3 length: 11 residues. Trimming cost V 5 bases and J 7 bases, with 8 bases left between them. CDR3 region: CASSPDSEAFF. The DNA of the CDR3 is TGTGCCAGCAGCCCGGACAGTGAAGCTTTCTTT. Drawing the rest from reference TRBV7-9 and TRBJ1-1, the complete variable domain is DTGVSQNPRHKITKRGQNVTFRCDPISEHNRLYWYRQTLGQGPEFLTYFQNEAQLEKSRLLSDRFSAERPKGSFSTLEIQRTEQGDSAMYLCASSPDSEAFFGQGTRLTVV.

V gene TRBV5-1 combines with J gene TRBJ1-6; 7 bases are shared with TRBD1. The J segment lost 5 bases and the V segment lost 4 bases, leaving 6 bases of the junction unmatched. The CDR3 loop spans 15 amino acids. Germline V gene sequence: CDR1 SGHRS, CDR2 YFSETQ. The CDR3 nucleotides read TGCGCCAGCAGCGGGGGGACAGCGGATAATTCACCCCTCCACTTT. Amino acids: CASSGGTADNSPLHF.

The chain recombines TRBV6-1 with TRBJ1-5; D is unresolved. Germline lookup yields CDR1 MNHNS and CDR2 SASEGT. The CDR3 covers 13 residues. The germline V and J ends were trimmed by 7 bases and 7 bases, with 14 bases remaining between them. The chain's CDR3 is CASILSGGQPQHF. Written as DNA, the CDR3 is TGTGCCAGCATCCTCTCGGGAGGACAGCCCCAGCATTTT.

The chain is built from TRBV6-2 or TRBV6-3 and TRBJ2-1, with D possibly TRBD2 on 5 matching bases. Trimming removed 6 bases from V and 0 bases from J, with 15 bases in between. CDR1 is MNHEY, CDR2 SVGEGT, per germline. The CDR3 length is 16 residues. The CDR3 region is CASRDWTGSSYNEQFF. In DNA form, the CDR3 reads TGTGCCAGCAGGGATTGGACGGGAAGCTCCTACAATGAGCAGTTCTTC.

This clonotype was detected only a few times. The chain couples TRBV6-1 to TRBJ1-6; weak D call: TRBD1 (6 bases). This CDR3 has 14 amino acids. Germline V gives CDR1 MNHNS, CDR2 SASEGT. Trimming left V 6 bases short and J 5 bases short, with 11 bases between. DNA of the CDR3: TGTGCCAGCAGGCCCAGGGGCAATAATTCACCCCTCCACTTT. This sequence encodes CASRPRGNNSPLHF.

The chain has TRBV27 and TRBJ1-1; D perhaps matches TRBD1 (5 bases). The V gene's germline CDR1 is MNHEY and CDR2 SMNVEV (reference sequence). V lost 4 bases and J lost 3, with 15 bases in between. This CDR3 spans 15 amino acids. The CDR3 loop reads CASSSPRQSHTEAFF. The CDR3 region has the DNA TGTGCCAGCAGTTCACCCCGACAGTCGCACACTGAAGCTTTCTTT.

The chain has TRBV6-1 and TRBJ1-4, with TRBD1 identical over 10 bases. The germline CDR1 and CDR2 sequences are MNHNS and SASEGT. With 7 bases clipped from V and 5 bases from J, the junction kept 7 bases outside the gene matches. The CDR3 sequence is 15 residues long. The CDR3 coding sequence is TGTGCCAGCATCTCTCCGGGACAGGGGAATGAAAAACTGTTTTTT. Its protein is CASISPGQGNEKLFF.

The rearrangement links TRBV6-2 or TRBV6-3 to TRBJ2-7; possibly TRBD2 for D (6 bases). CDR1 is MNHEY, CDR2 SVGEGT, per germline. The V and J ends lost 6 bases and 2 bases respectively, with 17 bases between them. This CDR3 has 15 residues. This chain's CDR3 is CASRGTGTQAYEQYF. CDR3 in DNA: TGTGCCAGCAGGGGAACCGGGACTCAAGCCTACGAGCAGTACTTC.

This chain links TRBV6-4 with TRBJ2-3; D possibly uses TRBD1 or TRBD2 (6 bases each). Trimming took 6 bases from V and 2 from J, leaving 15 bases between them. Germline CDR1 is MRHNA and CDR2 is SNTAGT. This CDR3 comprises 15 residues. The CDR3: CASSPYGGNTDTQYF. The CDR3 coding sequence is TGTGCCAGCAGCCCTTACGGGGGCAACACAGATACGCAGTATTTT.

The V and J genes are TRBV10-2 and TRBJ1-5; D is perhaps TRBD1 (6 bases). The CDR3 is made up of 14 amino acids. The ends were cut back, 6 bases at V and 9 bases at J, with 18 bases in the middle. Germline assignment: CDR1 WSHSY and CDR2 SAAADI. In DNA form, the CDR3 reads TGCGCCAGCAGCGTCAGTGGGGGGCGGGGGCCCCAGCATTTT. This gives the protein CASSVSGGRGPQHF.

The rearrangement joins TRBV24-1 to TRBJ2-3; either TRBD1 or TRBD2 may supply D (5 bases each). Germline-derived CDR1 and CDR2 are KGHDR and SFDVKD. V lost 5 bases to trimming and J lost 3 bases, with 17 bases between them. The CDR3 covers 16 residues. CDR3 protein: CATSGGTPRATDTQYF. In DNA, the CDR3 is TGTGCCACCAGTGGGGGGACCCCTAGGGCGACAGATACGCAGTATTTT.

The V and J genes are TRBV24-1 and TRBJ2-7; 7 bases map to TRBD1. CDR3 length equals 15 residues. Germline V gene data show CDR1 as KGHDR and CDR2 as SFDVKD. The ends lost 3 bases at V and 0 bases at J; junction bases unmatched: 4. As DNA, the CDR3 is TGTGCCACCAGTGATCCTCGGGACAGCTCCTACGAGCAGTACTTC. Amino acid sequence: CATSDPRDSSYEQYF.

The J gene is TRBJ1-1, the V gene TRBV19; D gene unclear. Germline CDR1 and CDR2: LNHDA and SQIVND (reference sequence). The CDR3 is made up of 13 amino acids. V was shortened by 10 bases and J by 2 bases, with 14 bases between the two germline ends. The CDR3 spells CATRKGENTEAFF. CDR3 nucleotide sequence: TGTGCCACTAGGAAAGGTGAAAACACTGAAGCTTTCTTT.